The 29 T cell receptor beta chains presented below share a single source sample, sequenced in a study of T cells in localized non-small cell lung cancer. TCRdb keeps only in-frame clones here, not all; method: immunoSEQ multiplex PCR. Of some 90,000 clones listed, around 90% are singletons. The material sequenced was peripheral blood, taken before any cancer treatment. The receptors stem from a man aged 40-75 years with stage I squamous cell lung carcinoma.

This chain joins TRBV5-1 and TRBJ2-7; 8 nucleotides agree with TRBD2. Germline V CDR1 and CDR2: SGHRS, YFSETQ. V gave up 7 bases and J gave up 5 bases; unmatched junction bases: 11. This CDR3 spans 14 amino acids. CDR3 nucleotide sequence: TGCGCCAGCGGCCGGGAGGGGAGCTCTAACGAGCAGTACTTC. It translates to CASGREGSSNEQYF.

This sequence joins TRBV6-5 and TRBJ1-2; 7 nucleotides match TRBD1. The CDR3 loop spans 11 amino acids. CDR1 and CDR2 from the germline V gene are MNHEY and SVGAGI. J lost 9 bases, V lost 5 bases, and 3 bases had no gene match. CDR3 nucleotide sequence: TGTGCCAGCAGTGACAGGGTCAGCTACACCTTC. Protein: CASSDRVSYTF.

The genes are TRBV14 and TRBJ2-2; D remains ambiguous. In germline, CDR1 is SGHDN, CDR2 FVKESK. Trimming removed 0 bases from V and 7 bases from J, with 6 bases in between. This CDR3 has 13 residues. The chain's CDR3 is CASSQDLDGELFF. DNA for the CDR3: TGTGCCAGCAGCCAAGATCTGGACGGGGAGCTGTTTTTT. Full variable domain (remainder filled in from reference TRBV14 and TRBJ2-2): EAGVTQFPSHSVIEKGQTVTLRCDPISGHDNLYWYRRVMGKEIKFLLHFVKESKQDESGMPNNRFLAERTGGTYSTLKVQPAELEDSGVYFCASSQDLDGELFFGEGSRLTVL.

The V gene is TRBV4-2, the J gene TRBJ2-5, with 11 bases identical to TRBD2. Germline V CDR1 and CDR2: LGHNA, YNFKEQ. The CDR3 runs to 17 residues. Unmatched junction bases numbered 8, after V lost 1 base and J lost 4 bases. This chain's CDR3 is CASSQGLAGGPGETQYF. For the CDR3, the DNA is TGTGCCAGCAGCCAAGGGTTAGCGGGGGGGCCGGGAGAGACCCAGTACTTC.

The chain couples TRBV5-1 to TRBJ1-1, with D tentatively TRBD1 (5 bases). Looked up from germline, CDR1 is SGHRS and CDR2 is YFSETQ. The V end was cut by 5 bases, the J end by 0 bases, with 11 bases between. This CDR3 contains 14 residues. Here the CDR3 DNA reads TGCGCCAGCAGGGCCGGGACCATGAACACTGAAGCTTTCTTT. As protein: CASRAGTMNTEAFF.

This rearrangement joins TRBV5-5 to TRBJ2-1, with TRBD2 matching over 7 bases. Germline CDR1 SGHKS, CDR2 YYEKEE (reference sequence). The CDR3 is 13 residues long. Trimming cost V 0 bases and J 8 bases; bases outside gene matches: 2. CDR3 nucleotides: TGTGCCAGCAGCTTGGGGACTAGGGATGAGCAGTTCTTC. Protein: CASSLGTRDEQFF.

This rearrangement joins TRBV7-9 to TRBJ1-4; D is uncertain. The germline CDR1 and CDR2 sequences are SEHNR and FQNEAQ (reference sequence). The CDR3 contains 14 residues. V dropped 5 bases and J dropped 10 bases, with 17 bases sitting between them. CDR3 sequence: CASSPIAGIGKLFF. In DNA form, the CDR3 reads TGTGCCAGCAGCCCCATCGCCGGGATTGGAAAACTGTTTTTT. The complete variable domain, with remaining parts taken from reference TRBV7-9 and TRBJ1-4, reads DTGVSQNPRHKITKRGQNVTFRCDPISEHNRLYWYRQTLGQGPEFLTYFQNEAQLEKSRLLSDRFSAERPKGSFSTLEIQRTEQGDSAMYLCASSPIAGIGKLFFGSGTQLSVL.

The rearrangement uses TRBV29-1 and TRBJ1-1, with 7 bases aligning to TRBD1. Germline assignment: CDR1 SQVTM and CDR2 ANQGSEA. The CDR3 length is 12 residues. Trimming removed 6 bases from V and 0 bases from J; junction bases left unmatched: 1. The CDR3 sequence is CSVGQLNTEAFF. DNA of the CDR3: TGCAGCGTGGGACAGTTGAACACTGAAGCTTTCTTT.

The rearrangement uses TRBV5-1 and TRBJ2-7; 9 nucleotides align to TRBD1. Germline V gives CDR1 SGHRS, CDR2 YFSETQ. This CDR3 is built from 15 residues. V shed 0 bases, J shed 4 bases, and the junction held 5 bases outside the gene matches. The CDR3 sequence: CASSLGGTGIYEQYF. The CDR3 coding sequence is TGCGCCAGCAGCTTGGGAGGGACAGGGATTTACGAGCAGTACTTC.

The genes are TRBV11-2 and TRBJ2-3, with 9 bases identical to TRBD1. The V segment lost 4 bases and the J segment 1 base; nucleotides outside the gene matches: 3. From germline, CDR1 is SGHAT and CDR2 FQNNGV. This CDR3 is 15 amino acids long. CDR3 sequence: CASSSRTGGTDTQYF. In DNA, the CDR3 is TGTGCCAGCAGCTCAAGGACAGGGGGCACAGATACGCAGTATTTT.

The CDR3: CASSQEGPETGRTGELFF. The CDR3 nucleotides read TGCGCCAGCAGCCAAGAAGGACCCGAGACAGGGAGGACCGGGGAGCTGTTTTTT. The chain employs TRBV4-1 and TRBJ2-2, with a possible D match to TRBD1 (7 bases). The CDR3 totals 18 residues. Per the germline V gene, CDR1 is MGHRA and CDR2 is YSYEKL. V gave up 0 bases and J gave up 5 bases, with 19 bases separating them.

CDR3 DNA sequence: TGTGCCAGCAGCCTTGGACCCGTAGCCAAAAACATTCAGTACTTC. Translating gives CASSLGPVAKNIQYF. This chain joins TRBV5-5 and TRBJ2-4; no firm D call. Germline-derived CDR1 and CDR2 are SGHKS and YYEKEE (reference sequence). CDR3 size: 15 residues. V lost 4 bases to trimming and J lost 0 bases, with 11 bases between them.

The count of this clone is one. The CDR3 spells CASSLDQSRSPLHF. The CDR3 DNA is TGTGCCAGCAGCTTAGATCAATCACGTTCACCCCTCCACTTT. V is TRBV11-2 and J is TRBJ1-6; D is unresolved. The CDR3 runs 14 residues. Trimming shortened V by 0 bases and J by 9 bases, and 9 bases separated the two germline ends. In germline, CDR1 is SGHAT, CDR2 FQNNGV. Based on the CDR3 plus reference TRBV11-2 and TRBJ1-6, the full variable domain is EAGVAQSPRYKIIEKRQSVAFWCNPISGHATLYWYQQILGQGPKLLIQFQNNGVVDDSQLPKDRFSAERLKGVDSTLKIQPAKLEDSAVYLCASSLDQSRSPLHFGNGTRLTVT.

The rearrangement joins TRBV4-3 to TRBJ2-3; TRBD2 aligns across 15 bases. The CDR3 spans 18 residues. The germline V gene has CDR1 LGHNA and CDR2 YSLEER. After removal of 0 bases from V and 7 bases from J, the junction contained 8 bases not matched to a gene. This chain's CDR3 is CASSQDPGLAGGRNTQYF. The CDR3 DNA reads TGCGCCAGCAGCCAAGACCCGGGACTAGCGGGGGGACGTAATACGCAGTATTTT.

V is TRBV4-1 and J is TRBJ1-2, with 7 bases fitting TRBD1. The CDR3 loop spans 16 amino acids. The trim removed 5 bases at V and 6 bases at J, leaving 15 bases unmatched. Looked up from germline, CDR1 is MGHRA and CDR2 is YSYEKL. The CDR3 nucleotides read TGCGCCAGCAGCTCCACCCGACAGGGAAGAAGGGATGGCTACACCTTC. Translated: CASSSTRQGRRDGYTF.

The CDR3 DNA sequence: TGTGCCACCACCAAGCGGGGGATTAATGAAAAACTGTTTTTT. Translating gives CATTKRGINEKLFF. The rearrangement links TRBV19 to TRBJ1-4; a weak D match, TRBD1 (5 bases). The CDR3 sequence is 14 residues long. From germline, CDR1 is LNHDA and CDR2 SQIVND (reference sequence). The V and J ends lost 10 bases and 4 bases respectively, with 16 bases between them.

The chain has TRBV6-5 and TRBJ1-1, with D unclear. V dropped 7 bases and J dropped 1 base, with 10 bases sitting between them. CDR1 is MNHEY and CDR2 is SVGAGI in the germline V gene. The CDR3 consists of 13 residues. The CDR3 here is CASITDENTEAFF. CDR3 nucleotide sequence: TGTGCCAGCATCACCGATGAGAACACTGAAGCTTTCTTT.

This clone was observed a handful of times. The chain joins TRBV2 to TRBJ1-1; possible D gene TRBD1, 6 bases. This CDR3 contains 13 residues. V lost 10 bases and J 2 bases, leaving 14 bases between the germline ends. CDR1 is SNHLY, CDR2 FYNNEI, per germline. DNA of the CDR3: TGTGCCACCAAAGGACAGCAAAACACTGAAGCTTTCTTT. Translating gives CATKGQQNTEAFF. Looking up the rest from reference TRBV2 and TRBJ1-1 gives the full variable domain: EPEVTQTPSHQVTQMGQEVILRCVPISNHLYFYWYRQILGQKVEFLVSFYNNEISEKSEIFDDQFSVERPDGSNFTLKIRSTKLEDSAMYFCATKGQQNTEAFFGQGTRLTVV.

This chain links TRBV6-5 with TRBJ1-2; the match to TRBD1 covers 7 bases. The germline V gene has CDR1 MNHEY and CDR2 SVGAGI. With 6 bases clipped from V and 2 bases from J, the junction kept 6 bases outside the gene matches. The CDR3 is 14 residues long. For the CDR3, the DNA is TGTGCCAGCAGGAGCCCGACAGGGAACTATGGCTACACCTTC. Translating gives CASRSPTGNYGYTF.

The chain carries TRBV6-5 and TRBJ1-6; D remains unclear. CDR1 is MNHEY, CDR2 SVGAGI, per germline. This CDR3 region has 13 residues. V gave up 11 bases and J gave up 8 bases, with 16 bases separating them. The CDR3 sequence is CAVLQDLDSPLHF. The CDR3 DNA reads TGTGCCGTACTCCAGGATCTGGATTCACCCCTCCACTTT.

This sequence joins TRBV6-1 and TRBJ1-1; D call uncertain. The ends were cut back, 8 bases at V and 4 bases at J, with 20 bases in the middle. This CDR3 region has 15 residues. Per germline, CDR1 MNHNS and CDR2 SASEGT. Written as DNA, the CDR3 is TGTGCCAGCCGACTCGAAAGTACGATCAGCACTGAAGCTTTCTTT. It is translated as CASRLESTISTEAFF.

V is TRBV21-1 and J is TRBJ2-3; TRBD2, the D gene given by the table, was not confirmed from the DNA. TRBV21-1 is marked as a pseudogene. The CDR3 is 16 amino acids. The CDR3 DNA sequence: TGTGCCAGCAGCAAGCCACTAGCGGGGGCCACAGATACGCAGTATTTT. Residues: CASSKPLAGATDTQYF.

The chain employs TRBV7-7 and TRBJ2-1; 15 positions match TRBD2. The CDR3 is 15 amino acids. The ends lost 5 bases at V and 10 bases at J; junction bases unmatched: 6. CDR1 and CDR2 (germline): SSHAT, FNYEAQ (reference sequence). This chain's CDR3 is CASSIGLAGGHEQFF. The CDR3 region has the DNA TGTGCCAGCAGCATAGGACTAGCGGGGGGGCACGAGCAGTTCTTC.

This chain links TRBV2 with TRBJ1-5; D gene unclear. The CDR3 is 14 amino acids. Germline values: CDR1 SNHLY, CDR2 FYNNEI. Trimming left V 3 bases short and J 6 bases short, with 12 bases between. The DNA for the CDR3 is TGTGCCAGCAGTGAGACAACACCCGCTCAGCCCCAGCATTTT. Amino acids: CASSETTPAQPQHF.

This clone was observed a single time. The chain joins TRBV28 to TRBJ1-2, with 7 bases that match TRBD1. Germline trimming cut 4 bases from V and 1 base from J; bases unmatched to any gene: 3. This CDR3 spans 14 amino acids. Germline V gene lookup returns CDR1 MDHEN and CDR2 SYDVKM. CDR3 sequence: CASSSGGYNYGYTF. CDR3 in DNA: TGTGCCAGCAGTTCAGGGGGTTATAACTATGGCTACACCTTC.

This rearrangement joins TRBV27 to TRBJ1-1; a weak D match, TRBD1 (5 bases). This CDR3 has 14 amino acids. Germline V lookup: CDR1 MNHEY, CDR2 SMNVEV (reference sequence). The ends were cut back, 5 bases at V and 1 base at J, with 11 bases in the middle. The CDR3 spells CASSLGTGNTEAFF. CDR3 in DNA: TGTGCCAGCAGTCTCGGGACGGGGAACACTGAAGCTTTCTTT.

V and J are TRBV15 and TRBJ2-3; tentatively, D is TRBD2 (7 bases). The V gene's germline CDR1 is LNHNV and CDR2 YYDKDF (reference sequence). Trimming removed 3 bases from V and 6 bases from J, with 13 bases in between. This CDR3 region has 14 residues. The CDR3 spells CATSSQAGADTQYF. The CDR3 DNA follows: TGTGCCACCAGCAGTCAGGCGGGGGCCGATACGCAGTATTTT.

The chain uses TRBV10-3 and TRBJ2-3, with no clear D. The ends were cut back, 4 bases at V and 1 base at J, with 3 bases in the middle. This CDR3 is 12 amino acids long. The germline gives CDR1 ENHRY, CDR2 SYGVKD. The CDR3 nucleotides are TGTGCCATCAGTGCCCGCACAGATACGCAGTATTTT. Its protein product is CAISARTDTQYF.

The chain employs TRBV11-2 and TRBJ2-1; tentatively, D is TRBD2 (5 bases). Germline V CDR1 and CDR2: SGHAT, FQNNGV. The CDR3 has 12 amino acids. The ends were cut back, 5 bases at V and 6 bases at J, with 8 bases in the middle. The CDR3 spells CASSREGNEQFF. The CDR3 DNA sequence: TGTGCCAGCAGCCGGGAAGGCAATGAGCAGTTCTTC. The complete variable domain, with remaining parts taken from reference TRBV11-2 and TRBJ2-1, reads EAGVAQSPRYKIIEKRQSVAFWCNPISGHATLYWYQQILGQGPKLLIQFQNNGVVDDSQLPKDRFSAERLKGVDSTLKIQPAKLEDSAVYLCASSREGNEQFFGPGTRLTVL.